This T cell receptor (beta chain) was identified during a study of cytomegalovirus exposure and HLA in healthy donors. Findings and limits, study-wide: The authors enumerated over 150 TCR beta chains as linked to cytomegalovirus.

Regarding this clone: The antigen is undetermined.

A multiplex PCR was run with 60 Vbeta primers and 13 Jbeta primers. The table came from immunoSEQ multiplex PCR; TCRdb's copy has only in-frame clones and leaves some out. The table has about 270,000 clones, more than 55% seen once. V trimming: 3 bases; J trimming: 4 bases; junction bases outside the gene matches: 7. Looked up from germline, CDR1 is MGHRA and CDR2 is YSYEKL. This CDR3 has 17 residues. This chain uses TRBV4-1 with TRBJ2-1, with TRBD2 matching 12 bases. Sequencing used PBMCs. The receptor was isolated from a female donor in good health and CMV-seronegative. This CDR3 reads CASSQPTSGRSYNEQFF. CDR3 sequence (DNA): TGCGCCAGCAGCCAGCCTACTAGCGGGAGGTCGTACAATGAGCAGTTCTTC.